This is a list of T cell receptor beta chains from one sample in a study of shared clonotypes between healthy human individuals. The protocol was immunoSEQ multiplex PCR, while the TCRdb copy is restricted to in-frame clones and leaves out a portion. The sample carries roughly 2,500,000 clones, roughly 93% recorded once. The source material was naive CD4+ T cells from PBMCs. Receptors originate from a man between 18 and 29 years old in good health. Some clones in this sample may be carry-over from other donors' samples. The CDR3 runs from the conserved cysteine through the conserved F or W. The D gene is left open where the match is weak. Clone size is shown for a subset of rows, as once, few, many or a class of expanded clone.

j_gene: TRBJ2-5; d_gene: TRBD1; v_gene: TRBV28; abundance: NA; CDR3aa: CASSNTGGTQETQYF; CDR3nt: TGTGCCAGCAGTAACACAGGGGGTACCCAAGAGACCCAGTACTTC
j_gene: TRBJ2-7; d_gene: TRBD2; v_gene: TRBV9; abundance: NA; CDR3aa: CASSPGGVYEQYF; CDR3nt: TGTGCCAGCAGCCCCGGGGGGGTCTACGAGCAGTACTTC
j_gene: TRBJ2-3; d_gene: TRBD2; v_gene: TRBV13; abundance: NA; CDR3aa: CASSFGAGGSTDTQYF; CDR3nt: TGTGCCAGCAGCTTTGGAGCGGGAGGTTCCACAGATACGCAGTATTTT
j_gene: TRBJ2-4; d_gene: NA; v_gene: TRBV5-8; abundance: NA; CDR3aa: CASTPRYIQYF; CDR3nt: TGTGCCAGCACCCCTAGGTACATTCAGTACTTC
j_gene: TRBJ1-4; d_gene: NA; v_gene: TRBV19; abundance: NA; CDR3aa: CASNIGGGYEKLFF; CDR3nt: TGTGCCAGTAACATCGGAGGGGGTTACGAAAAACTGTTTTTT
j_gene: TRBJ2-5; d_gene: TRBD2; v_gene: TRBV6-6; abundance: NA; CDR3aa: CASGPGGGRKETQYF; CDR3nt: TGTGCCAGCGGACCGGGGGGAGGGAGGAAGGAGACCCAGTACTTC
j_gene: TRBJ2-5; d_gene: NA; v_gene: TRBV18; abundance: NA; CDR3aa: CASSPQGQGTQYF; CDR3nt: TGTGCCAGCTCACCCCAGGGGCAGGGGACCCAGTACTTC
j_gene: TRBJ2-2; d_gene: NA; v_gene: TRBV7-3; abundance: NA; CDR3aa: CASSPRRGTGELFF; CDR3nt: TGTGCCAGCAGCCCACGCAGAGGAACCGGGGAGCTGTTTTTT
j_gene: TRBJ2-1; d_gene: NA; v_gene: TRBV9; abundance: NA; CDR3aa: CASSVGGPGAAEQFF; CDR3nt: TGTGCCAGCAGCGTAGGTGGGCCGGGGGCAGCTGAGCAGTTCTTC
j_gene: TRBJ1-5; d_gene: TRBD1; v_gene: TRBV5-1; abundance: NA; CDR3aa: CASSPGTGELGNQPQHF; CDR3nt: TGCGCCAGCAGCCCAGGGACAGGGGAGTTGGGCAATCAGCCCCAGCATTTT
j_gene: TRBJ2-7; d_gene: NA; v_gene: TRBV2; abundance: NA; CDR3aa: CAGFPKRYSYEQYF; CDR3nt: TGTGCCGGGTTCCCAAAGCGGTACTCCTACGAGCAGTACTTC
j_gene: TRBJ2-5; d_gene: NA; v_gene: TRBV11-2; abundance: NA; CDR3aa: CASRLQGRDGTQYF; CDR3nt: TGTGCCAGCAGGCTACAGGGGAGGGACGGGACCCAGTACTTC
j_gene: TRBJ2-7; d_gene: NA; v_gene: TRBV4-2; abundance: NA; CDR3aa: CASSQGTADTYEQYF; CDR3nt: TGTGCCAGCAGCCAAGGGACAGCCGATACCTACGAGCAGTACTTC
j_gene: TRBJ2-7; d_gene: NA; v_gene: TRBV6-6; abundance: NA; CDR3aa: CASSSPHEQYF; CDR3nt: TGTGCCAGCAGTTCTCCCCACGAGCAGTACTTC
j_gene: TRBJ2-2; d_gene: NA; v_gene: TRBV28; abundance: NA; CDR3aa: CASSRGGQTNTGELFF; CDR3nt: TGTGCCAGCAGCCGCGGTGGACAGACGAACACCGGGGAGCTGTTTTTT
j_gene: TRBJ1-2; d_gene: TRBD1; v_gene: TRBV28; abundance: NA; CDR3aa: CASSSIGGGTGDFGYTF; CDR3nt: TGTGCCAGCAGTTCGATAGGGGGCGGGACAGGGGATTTTGGCTACACCTTC
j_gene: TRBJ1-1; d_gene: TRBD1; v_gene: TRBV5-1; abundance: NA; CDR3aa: CASRSGTGTEAFF; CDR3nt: TGCGCCAGCAGGTCCGGGACAGGGACTGAAGCTTTCTTT
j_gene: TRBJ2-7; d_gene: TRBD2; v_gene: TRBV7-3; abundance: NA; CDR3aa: CASSFGAGAYEQYF; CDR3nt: TGTGCCAGCAGCTTTGGGGCGGGAGCGTACGAGCAGTACTTC
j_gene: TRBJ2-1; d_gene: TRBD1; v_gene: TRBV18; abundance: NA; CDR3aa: CASSPQGANEQFF; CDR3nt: TGTGCCAGCTCACCCCAGGGGGCAAATGAGCAGTTCTTC
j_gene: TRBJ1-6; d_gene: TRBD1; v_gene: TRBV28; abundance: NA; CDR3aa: CASSSFWDREYSPLHF; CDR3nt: TGTGCCAGCAGTTCCTTTTGGGACAGGGAGTACTCACCCCTCCACTTT
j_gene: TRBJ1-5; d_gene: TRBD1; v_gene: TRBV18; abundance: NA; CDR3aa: CASSRTGGDQPQHF; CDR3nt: TGTGCCAGCTCCCGGACAGGGGGTGATCAGCCCCAGCATTTT
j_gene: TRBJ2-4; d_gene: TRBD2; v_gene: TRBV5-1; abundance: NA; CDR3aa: CASSLGTSTYIQYF; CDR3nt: TGCGCCAGCAGCTTGGGGACTAGCACGTACATTCAGTACTTC
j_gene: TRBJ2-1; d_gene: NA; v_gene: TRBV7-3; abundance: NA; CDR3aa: CASSLRRGRYNEQFF; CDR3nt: TGTGCCAGCAGCTTACGCAGGGGGAGGTACAATGAGCAGTTCTTC
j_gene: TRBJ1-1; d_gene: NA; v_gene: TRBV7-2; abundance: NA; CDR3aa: CASSSSRARFTEAFF; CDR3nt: TGTGCCAGCAGCTCGTCCAGGGCCCGCTTCACTGAAGCTTTCTTT
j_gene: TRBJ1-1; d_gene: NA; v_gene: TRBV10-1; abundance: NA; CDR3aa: CASSLRGGLTEAFF; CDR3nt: TGCGCCAGCAGCTTACGCGGGGGGCTGACTGAAGCTTTCTTT
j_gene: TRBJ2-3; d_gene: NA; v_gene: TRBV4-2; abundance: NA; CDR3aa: CASSRDITGLITDTQYF; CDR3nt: TGTGCCAGCAGCCGAGATATCACGGGACTTATCACAGATACGCAGTATTTT
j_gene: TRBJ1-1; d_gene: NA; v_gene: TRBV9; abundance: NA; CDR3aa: CASSAPGSLNTEAFF; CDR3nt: TGTGCCAGCAGCGCCCCAGGTTCCTTGAACACTGAAGCTTTCTTT
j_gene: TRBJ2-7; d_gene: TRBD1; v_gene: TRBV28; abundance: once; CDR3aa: CASSFLTATGYTNEQYF; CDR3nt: TGTGCCAGCAGTTTCCTCACTGCGACAGGGTACACCAACGAGCAGTACTTC
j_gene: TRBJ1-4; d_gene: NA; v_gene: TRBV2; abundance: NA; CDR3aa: CASKDGATNEKLFF; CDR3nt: TGTGCCAGCAAAGACGGGGCAACTAATGAAAAACTGTTTTTT
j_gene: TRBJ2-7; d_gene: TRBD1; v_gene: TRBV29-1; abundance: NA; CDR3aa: CSVDGDRGRNEQYF; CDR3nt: TGCAGCGTTGACGGAGACAGGGGGAGGAACGAGCAGTACTTC
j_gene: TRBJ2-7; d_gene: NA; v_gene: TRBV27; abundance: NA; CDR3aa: CASSASYGGSYEQYF; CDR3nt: TGTGCCAGCAGTGCATCTTATGGCGGATCCTACGAGCAGTACTTC
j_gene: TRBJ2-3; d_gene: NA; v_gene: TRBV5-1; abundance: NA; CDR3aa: CASSSSTGLGRDTQYF; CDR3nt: TGCGCCAGCAGCAGCTCTACGGGACTTGGGCGAGATACGCAGTATTTT
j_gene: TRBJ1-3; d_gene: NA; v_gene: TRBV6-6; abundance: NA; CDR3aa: CASSFRHLSGNTIYF; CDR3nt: TGTGCCAGCAGTTTTCGACACCTCTCTGGAAACACCATATATTTT
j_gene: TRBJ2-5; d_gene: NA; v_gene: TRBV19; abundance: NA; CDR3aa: CASSGGFLETQYF; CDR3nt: TGTGCCAGTAGTGGGGGTTTTTTAGAGACCCAGTACTTC
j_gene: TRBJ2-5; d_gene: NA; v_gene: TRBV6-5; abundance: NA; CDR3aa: CASSYQQGQGREQYF; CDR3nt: TGTGCCAGCAGTTACCAACAGGGTCAGGGGCGTGAGCAGTACTTC
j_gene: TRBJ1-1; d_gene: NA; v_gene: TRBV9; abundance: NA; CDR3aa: CASSGLVRNTEAFF; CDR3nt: TGTGCCAGCAGCGGTCTTGTCAGGAACACTGAAGCTTTCTTT
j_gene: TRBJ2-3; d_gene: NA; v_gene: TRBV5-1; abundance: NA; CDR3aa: CASSPSDDTQYF; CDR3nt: TGCGCCAGCAGCCCCTCGGACGATACGCAGTATTTT
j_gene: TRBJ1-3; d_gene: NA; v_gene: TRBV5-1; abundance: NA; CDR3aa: CASSLETGSGNTIYF; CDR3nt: TGCGCCAGCAGCTTGGAGACTGGGTCTGGAAACACCATATATTTT
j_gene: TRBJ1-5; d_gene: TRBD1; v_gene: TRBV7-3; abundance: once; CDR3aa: CASSLQGGGQPQHF; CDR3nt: TGTGCCAGCAGCTTACAAGGGGGCGGTCAGCCCCAGCATTTT
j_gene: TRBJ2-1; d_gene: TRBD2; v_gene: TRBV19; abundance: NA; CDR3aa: CASSMGGAGVDNEQFF; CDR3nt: TGTGCCAGTAGTATGGGGGGAGCGGGAGTCGACAATGAGCAGTTCTTC
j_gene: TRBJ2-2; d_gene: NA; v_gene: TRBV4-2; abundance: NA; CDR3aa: CASSQWTGELFF; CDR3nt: TGTGCCAGCAGCCAATGGACCGGGGAGCTGTTTTTT
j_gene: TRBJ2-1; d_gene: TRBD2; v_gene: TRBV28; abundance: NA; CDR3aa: CASSLLVSSGYNNEQFF; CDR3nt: TGTGCCAGCAGTTTATTGGTGTCTAGCGGATATAACAATGAGCAGTTCTTC
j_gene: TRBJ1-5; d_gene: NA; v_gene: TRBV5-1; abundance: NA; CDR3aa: CASSTTGSEPQHF; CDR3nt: TGCGCCAGCAGCACAACAGGTTCTGAGCCCCAGCATTTT
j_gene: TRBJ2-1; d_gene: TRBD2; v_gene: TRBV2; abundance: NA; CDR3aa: CASRVGSGRLNEQFF; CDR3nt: TGTGCCAGCAGAGTTGGTAGCGGGAGGTTGAATGAGCAGTTCTTC
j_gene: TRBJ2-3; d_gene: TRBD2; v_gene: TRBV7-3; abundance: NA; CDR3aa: CASSLTAGVTDTQYF; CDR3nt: TGTGCCAGCAGCTTAACGGCGGGAGTTACAGATACGCAGTATTTT
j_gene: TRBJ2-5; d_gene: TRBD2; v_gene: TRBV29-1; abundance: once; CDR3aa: CSVESPGGSETQYF; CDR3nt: TGCAGCGTTGAGTCCCCGGGGGGGTCGGAGACCCAGTACTTC
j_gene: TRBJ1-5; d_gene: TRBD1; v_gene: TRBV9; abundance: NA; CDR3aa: CASSGTGQPNQPQHF; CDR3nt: TGTGCCAGCAGCGGGACGGGACAGCCCAATCAGCCCCAGCATTTT
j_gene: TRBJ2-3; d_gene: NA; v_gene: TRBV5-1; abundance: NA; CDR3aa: CASSLAQSTDTQYF; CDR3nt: TGCGCCAGCAGCTTGGCTCAGAGCACAGATACGCAGTATTTT
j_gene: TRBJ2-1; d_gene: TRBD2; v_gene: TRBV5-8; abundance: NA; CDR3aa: CASSLVGLAGDWEQFF; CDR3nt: TGTGCCAGCAGCTTGGTAGGGCTAGCGGGAGACTGGGAGCAGTTCTTC
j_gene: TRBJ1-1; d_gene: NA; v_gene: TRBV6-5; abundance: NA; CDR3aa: CASSPNTEAFF; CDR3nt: TGTGCCAGCAGCCCCAACACTGAAGCTTTCTTT
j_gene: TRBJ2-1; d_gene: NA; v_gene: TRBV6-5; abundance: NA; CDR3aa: CASRTQGTYNEQFF; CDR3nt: TGTGCCAGCAGGACACAGGGTACTTACAATGAGCAGTTCTTC
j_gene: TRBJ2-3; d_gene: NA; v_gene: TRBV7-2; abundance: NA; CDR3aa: CASSSGLNTQYF; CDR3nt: TGTGCCAGCAGCTCAGGACTTAATACGCAGTATTTT
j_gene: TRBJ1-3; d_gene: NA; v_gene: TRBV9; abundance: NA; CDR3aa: CASSAQGSGNTIYF; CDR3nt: TGTGCCAGCAGCGCCCAGGGGTCTGGAAACACCATATATTTT
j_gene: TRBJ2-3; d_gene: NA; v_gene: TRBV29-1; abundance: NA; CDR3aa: CSVFRPLTDTQYF; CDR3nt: TGCAGCGTTTTCCGCCCGTTAACAGATACGCAGTATTTT
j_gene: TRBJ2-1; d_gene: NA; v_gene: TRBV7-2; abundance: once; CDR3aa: CASSLGPRTYNEQFF; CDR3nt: TGTGCCAGCAGCTTAGGCCCGCGGACGTACAATGAGCAGTTCTTC